A single sample gave rise to the 15 T cell receptor beta chains below, sequenced in a study of T-cell reconstitution after alpha-beta-depleted transplantation in children. As it was prepared, the TCRbeta library received unique molecular identifiers. TCRdb re-analysed the PCR reads in MiXCR, keeping a single row per CDR3 protein. The sample has under 150,000 distinct CDR3 sequences; roughly 9% are singletons. This specimen consisted of PBMCs, mostly from graft donor cells, obtained 180 days after TCRalphabeta/CD19-depleted stem cell transplant. The receptor source for this set is a girl less than two years old who had a stem cell transplant for combined immunodeficiency, so the T cells may come from the graft donor.

This rearrangement joins TRBV20-1 to TRBJ1-5; D is perhaps TRBD1 (6 bases). Germline CDR1 and CDR2: DFQATT and SNEGSKA (reference sequence). The V gene lost 6 bases and the J gene lost 0 bases, with 15 bases spanning the gap. This CDR3 region has 15 residues. The CDR3: CSAATGYYSNQPQHF. The DNA of the CDR3 is TGCAGTGCCGCGACAGGCTATTATAGCAATCAGCCCCAGCATTTT.

The gene calls are TRBV7-9 and TRBJ2-4; D might be TRBD2 (5 bases). Looked up from germline, CDR1 is SEHNR and CDR2 is FQNEAQ (reference sequence). V was shortened by 1 base and J by 3 bases, with 13 bases between the two germline ends. This CDR3 region has 16 residues. CDR3 nucleotide sequence: TGTGCCAGCAGCTTAGGAGCCGGGGTGGACAAAAACATTCAGTACTTC. Protein: CASSLGAGVDKNIQYF.

This clonotype was seen at least ten times. The rearrangement links TRBV6-2 or TRBV6-3 to TRBJ2-2, with D possibly TRBD2 on 5 matching bases. This CDR3 is 13 amino acids long. Germline V gene data show CDR1 as MNHEY and CDR2 as SVGEGT. The V end lost 4 bases, the J end lost 6 bases, and 9 bases lay between the germline ends. CDR3 amino acids: CASSSRVAGELFF. The CDR3 DNA reads as TGTGCCAGCAGTTCGAGGGTGGCCGGGGAGCTGTTTTTT.

The sample holds a few counts of this clonotype. This rearrangement joins TRBV5-5 to TRBJ1-2; 9 bases match TRBD1. With V trimmed by 0 bases and J by 8 bases, 8 bases remained unmatched. The CDR3 has 15 residues. Germline CDR1 is SGHKS and CDR2 is YYEKEE (reference sequence). The CDR3 sequence is CASSLVNRGPGGYTF. The CDR3 DNA is TGTGCCAGCAGCTTGGTTAACAGGGGGCCGGGAGGCTACACCTTC.

This clonotype appeared many times. This chain connects TRBV5-1 to TRBJ2-3; TRBD1 aligns across 8 bases. The germline V gene encodes CDR1 SGHRS and CDR2 YFSETQ. Trimming removed 0 bases from V and 3 bases from J; junction bases left unmatched: 3. The CDR3 contains 15 residues. In DNA form, the CDR3 reads TGCGCCAGCAGCTTGGACAGGGGGGTTACAGATACGCAGTATTTT. Translation gives CASSLDRGVTDTQYF.

The rearrangement uses TRBV20-1 and TRBJ2-5; 7 positions match TRBD2. This CDR3 comprises 14 residues. CDR1 is DFQATT and CDR2 is SNEGSKA in the germline V gene (reference sequence). The ends lost 8 bases at V and 1 base at J; junction bases unmatched: 10. The CDR3 DNA follows: TGCAGTTCCGCGGGAGAAGGGGCCCAAGAGACCCAGTACTTC. It encodes CSSAGEGAQETQYF.

Only a few counts were recorded for this clonotype. The DNA for the CDR3 is TGTGCCAGCAGCTCCGTCGGAGAAGAGACCCAGTACTTC. Its protein product is CASSSVGEETQYF. This rearrangement joins TRBV5-5 to TRBJ2-5; no clear D. The CDR3 spans 13 residues. Germline assignment: CDR1 SGHKS and CDR2 YYEKEE (reference sequence). Between the trimmed V and J ends, which lost 3 bases and 3 bases, there was a span of 9 bases.

The chain carries TRBV11-2 and TRBJ1-3, with TRBD1 as a possible D gene (5 bases). With 0 bases removed from V and 0 bases from J, the gap between germline ends came to 12 bases. CDR3 size: 17 residues. Germline assignment: CDR1 SGHAT and CDR2 FQNNGV. The chain's CDR3 is CASSLEGTASSGNTIYF. In DNA form, the CDR3 reads TGTGCCAGCAGCTTAGAGGGGACCGCCAGCTCTGGAAACACCATATATTTT.

This clonotype was picked up a small number of times. The chain joins TRBV9 to TRBJ2-2; D remains ambiguous. Germline lookup yields CDR1 SGDLS and CDR2 YYNGEE. The CDR3 sequence is 15 residues long. Trimming removed 0 bases from V and 1 base from J, with 7 bases in between. The CDR3 coding sequence is TGTGCCAGCAGCGTAGGGGGTAGGAACACCGGGGAGCTGTTTTTT. Its translation is CASSVGGRNTGELFF.

This rearrangement joins TRBV12-3 or TRBV12-4 to TRBJ2-7; weak D call: TRBD1 (6 bases). Trimming stripped 6 bases from V and 4 bases from J, with 19 bases between. The CDR3 contains 15 residues. The CDR3 region has the DNA TGTGCCAGCAGCCCTCCCCCGACAGGAATGTACGAGCAGTACTTC. This translates into CASSPPPTGMYEQYF.

Ten or more counts support this clonotype. A much larger clone lies a single base off, so this may be a read error. This chain links TRBV12-3 or TRBV12-4 with TRBJ2-4; 7 nucleotides align to TRBD1. This CDR3 has 16 residues. The chain's CDR3 is CASSPGRVGGKNSQYF. The CDR3 DNA reads TGTGCCAGCAGCCCAGGTCGGGTAGGGGGCAAAAACAGTCAGTACTTC.

The chain links TRBV20-1 to TRBJ2-3; no reliable D call. The CDR3 has 15 residues. Germline CDR1 DFQATT, CDR2 SNEGSKA (reference sequence). The V gene lost 5 bases and the J gene lost 4 bases, with 19 bases spanning the gap. This CDR3 reads CSARSLVRVPDTQYF. The DNA of the CDR3 is TGCAGTGCTCGCTCTTTAGTCCGGGTGCCAGATACGCAGTATTTT.

The V and J genes are TRBV7-3 and TRBJ2-5, with 8 bases matching TRBD2. The germline gives CDR1 SGHTA, CDR2 FQGTGA. J was trimmed by 2 bases and V by 2 bases; bases with no gene match: 4. CDR3 size: 15 residues. In DNA form, the CDR3 reads TGTGCCAGCAGCTTATTCGGGGGGGCACAAGAGACCCAGTACTTC. Its protein is CASSLFGGAQETQYF.

This clonotype was found a few times. The V call is TRBV7-2, the J call TRBJ1-5; TRBD1 agrees at 9 bases. This CDR3 is built from 21 residues. In germline, CDR1 is SGHTA, CDR2 FQGNSA. The J segment lost 0 bases and the V segment lost 0 bases, leaving 15 bases of the junction unmatched. CDR3 residues: CASSLASLSWTGAYSNQPQHF. The DNA of the CDR3 is TGTGCCAGCAGCTTAGCGTCCCTTTCTTGGACAGGGGCCTATAGCAATCAGCCCCAGCATTTT.

This clonotype has a count of ten or more. The chain uses TRBV5-1 and TRBJ2-3, with a weak D call TRBD1 (6 bases). The CDR3 is made up of 15 amino acids. V was trimmed by 1 base and J by 1 base, leaving 10 bases between them. Per germline, CDR1 SGHRS and CDR2 YFSETQ. The CDR3 DNA reads as TGCGCCAGCAGCTTGTTGGCAGGGGGCACAGATACGCAGTATTTT. Amino acids: CASSLLAGGTDTQYF.